Reported below is one T cell receptor (beta chain). In the authors' workflow: Reference gene primer amplification gave estimated nucleated cell counts. Sequencing used immunoSEQ multiplex PCR; TCRdb keeps in-frame clones, though not all of them. The D gene and trimming were derived from the DNA, and the V and J assignments and clone size from that table. This table has 280,000 or so clones, approximately 84% appearing once. These data originate in a study of blood T cell repertoires in COVID-19. The overall study: Acute-phase and convalescent COVID-19 samples originated in the United States, Italy and Spain. Sample material is recorded as cDNA or gDNA derived from T cells, B-cell-depleted T cells, or PBMCs.

With 4 bases removed from V and 6 bases from J, the gap between germline ends came to 10 bases. The CDR3 has 12 amino acids. The sequence was obtained from a woman in her 30s who had recovered from COVID-19. J is TRBJ2-7 and V is TRBV12-3 or TRBV12-4, with D maybe TRBD1 (6 bases). The sequencing sample was made of peripheral blood. The CDR3 sequence is CASSSRGSEQYF. CDR3 coding DNA: TGTGCCAGCAGTTCCAGGGGTTCCGAGCAGTACTTC.